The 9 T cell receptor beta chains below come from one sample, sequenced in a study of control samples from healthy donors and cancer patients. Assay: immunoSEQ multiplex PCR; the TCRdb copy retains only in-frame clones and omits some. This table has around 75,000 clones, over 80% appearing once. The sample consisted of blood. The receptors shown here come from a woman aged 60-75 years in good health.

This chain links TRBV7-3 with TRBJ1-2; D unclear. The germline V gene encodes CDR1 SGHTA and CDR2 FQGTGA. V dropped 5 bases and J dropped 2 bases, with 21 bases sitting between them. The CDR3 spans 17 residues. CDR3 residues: CASSPPETANINYGYTF. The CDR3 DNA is TGTGCCAGCAGCCCCCCCGAGACGGCCAACATAAACTATGGCTACACCTTC.

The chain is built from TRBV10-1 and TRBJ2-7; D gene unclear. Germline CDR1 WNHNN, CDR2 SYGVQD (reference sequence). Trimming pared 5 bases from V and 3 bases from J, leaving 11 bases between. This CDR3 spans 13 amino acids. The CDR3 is CASSPGSLYEQYF. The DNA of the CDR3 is TGCGCCAGCAGTCCAGGATCTCTCTACGAGCAGTACTTC.

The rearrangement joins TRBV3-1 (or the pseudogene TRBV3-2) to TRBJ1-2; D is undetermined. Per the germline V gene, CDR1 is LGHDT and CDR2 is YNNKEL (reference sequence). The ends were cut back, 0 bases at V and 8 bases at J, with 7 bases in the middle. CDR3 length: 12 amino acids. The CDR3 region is CASSQDRFGYTF. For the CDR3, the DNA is TGTGCCAGCAGCCAAGACAGATTCGGCTACACCTTC.

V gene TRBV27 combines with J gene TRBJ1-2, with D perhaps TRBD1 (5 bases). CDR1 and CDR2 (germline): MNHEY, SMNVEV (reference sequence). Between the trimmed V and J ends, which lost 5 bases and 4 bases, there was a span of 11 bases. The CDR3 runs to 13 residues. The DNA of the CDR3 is TGTGCCAGCAGTGACCGGGACGGCTATGGCTACACCTTC. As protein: CASSDRDGYGYTF.

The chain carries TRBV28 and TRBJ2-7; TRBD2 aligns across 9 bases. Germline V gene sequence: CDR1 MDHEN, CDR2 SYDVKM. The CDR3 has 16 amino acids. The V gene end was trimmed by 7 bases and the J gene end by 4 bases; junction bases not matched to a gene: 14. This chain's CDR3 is CASTLGGGRAVYEQYF. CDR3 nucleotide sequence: TGTGCCAGCACCCTAGGCGGCGGGAGGGCCGTTTACGAGCAGTACTTC.

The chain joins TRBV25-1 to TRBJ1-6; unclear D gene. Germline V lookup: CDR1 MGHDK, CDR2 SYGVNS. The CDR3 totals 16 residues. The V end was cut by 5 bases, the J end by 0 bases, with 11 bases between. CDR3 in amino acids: CASSNSPSSYNSPLHF. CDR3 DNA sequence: TGTGCCAGCAGTAACAGTCCCAGCTCCTATAATTCACCCCTCCACTTT.

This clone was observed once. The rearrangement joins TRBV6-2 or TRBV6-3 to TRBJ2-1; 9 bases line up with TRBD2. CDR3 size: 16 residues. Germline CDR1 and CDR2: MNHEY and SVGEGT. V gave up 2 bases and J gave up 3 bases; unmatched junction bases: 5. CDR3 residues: CASSYEAGGIYNEQFF. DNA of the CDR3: TGTGCCAGCAGTTACGAGGCGGGAGGGATCTACAATGAGCAGTTCTTC.

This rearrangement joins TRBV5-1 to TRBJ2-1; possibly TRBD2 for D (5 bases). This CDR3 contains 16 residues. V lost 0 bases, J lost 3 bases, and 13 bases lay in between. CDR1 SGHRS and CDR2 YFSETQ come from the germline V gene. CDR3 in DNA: TGCGCCAGCAGCTTGGGGTCAACGGGGAACTACAATGAGCAGTTCTTC. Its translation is CASSLGSTGNYNEQFF.

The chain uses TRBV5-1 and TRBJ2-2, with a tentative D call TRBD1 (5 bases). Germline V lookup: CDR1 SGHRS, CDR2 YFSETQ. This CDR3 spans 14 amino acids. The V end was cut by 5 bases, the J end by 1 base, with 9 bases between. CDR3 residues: CASRYGQNTGELFF. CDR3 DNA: TGCGCCAGCAGATATGGACAGAACACCGGGGAGCTGTTTTTT.